This is a list of T cell receptor beta chains from one sample in a study of control samples from healthy donors and cancer patients. Here immunoSEQ multiplex PCR was the method, and the copy in TCRdb shows in-frame clones only, minus some. The sample has around 96,000 clones, 85% to 95% seen once. Sequences were obtained from blood. The source of these receptors is a man aged 18-30 years in good health. Each CDR3 is given with its conserved first and last residue. Fields, in order: V gene, J gene, D gene, clone size, CDR3 protein, CDR3 DNA. A D gene is named only where the DNA matches it firmly. For some rows the clone size is stated as once, few or many, or as a class when expanded; others skip it.

TRBV2,TRBJ2-1,TRBD2,NA,CASETGGRAVNEQFF,TGTGCCAGCGAAACCGGCGGGAGGGCCGTCAATGAGCAGTTCTTC
TRBV18,TRBJ1-3,NA,NA,CASSPPIGHSGNTIYF,TGTGCCAGCTCACCACCAATTGGTCACTCTGGAAACACCATATATTTT
TRBV27,TRBJ2-1,TRBD2,NA,CASSSGLAGVVDEQFF,TGTGCCAGCAGTTCGGGACTAGCGGGAGTTGTCGATGAGCAGTTCTTC
TRBV6-5,TRBJ2-1,NA,NA,CASSSGQPIYNEQFF,TGTGCCAGCAGTTCCGGACAGCCGATCTACAATGAGCAGTTCTTC
TRBV27,TRBJ2-7,TRBD1,NA,CASSLGPGTVSYEQYF,TGTGCCAGCAGTTTAGGGCCCGGGACAGTATCCTACGAGCAGTACTTC
TRBV4-2,TRBJ2-5,NA,NA,CASSRGTSTQSGETQYF,TGTGCCAGCAGCCGCGGGACATCAACCCAATCGGGGGAGACCCAGTACTTC
TRBV12-3/TRBV12-4,TRBJ1-2,NA,NA,CASSPAADYGYTF,TGTGCCAGCAGCCCCGCGGCAGACTATGGCTACACCTTC
TRBV4-1,TRBJ2-1,TRBD2,NA,CASSQHTSGRADMFF,TGCGCCAGCAGCCAACATACTAGCGGGAGGGCCGATATGTTCTTC
TRBV5-6,TRBJ1-2,NA,NA,CASSARGYGYTF,TGTGCCAGCAGCGCCAGGGGATATGGCTACACCTTC
TRBV10-2,TRBJ2-2,NA,NA,CASSDRGTGELFF,TGCGCCAGCAGTGACAGGGGCACCGGGGAGCTGTTTTTT
TRBV27,TRBJ1-6,NA,NA,CASSLSPNSPLHF,TGTGCCAGCAGTTTATCCCCAAATTCACCCCTCCACTTT
TRBV5-1,TRBJ1-1,TRBD1,once,CASSFFGTGPSNTEAFF,TGCGCCAGCAGCTTTTTCGGGACAGGGCCCTCGAACACTGAAGCTTTCTTT
TRBV7-8,TRBJ2-5,NA,NA,CASSYRVLRETQYF,TGTGCCAGCAGTTACAGGGTCCTGCGAGAGACCCAGTACTTC
TRBV29-1,TRBJ2-3,NA,once,CSVEDDRGADTQYF,TGCAGCGTTGAAGATGATCGGGGTGCAGATACGCAGTATTTT
TRBV4-3,TRBJ2-7,TRBD1,NA,CASSSGTGYEQYF,TGCGCCAGCAGTTCAGGGACAGGGTACGAGCAGTACTTC
TRBV7-8,TRBJ1-3,NA,NA,CASSLEGRNTIYF,TGTGCCAGCAGCCTGGAGGGGAGAAACACCATATATTTT
TRBV5-5,TRBJ2-5,NA,NA,CASSLLTVVHGYETQYF,TGTGCCAGCAGTCTTCTAACTGTTGTGCATGGGTACGAGACCCAGTACTTC